The 22 T cell receptor beta chains below all came from one sample that was sequenced in a study of blood T cells in healthy people across ages. Through a sample-barcoded 5' primer and a J-beta primer mix, a second PCR was run for roughly 7 to 11 cycles. Each CDR3 protein is one row after TCRdb ran MiXCR on the 5' RACE reads. This sample carries roughly 1,500,000 distinct CDR3 sequences, roughly 40% of them seen once, and the ten largest clones take approximately 7.9%. Sequenced: blood. These receptor sequences come from a young woman in good health.

The chain joins TRBV6-5 to TRBJ2-7, with 9 bases that match TRBD1. The CDR3 is 15 residues long. After removal of 5 bases from V and 2 bases from J, the junction contained 7 bases not matched to a gene. The V gene's germline CDR1 is MNHEY and CDR2 SVGAGI. The CDR3 here is CASSRLGQGTYEQYF. The CDR3 nucleotides are TGTGCCAGCAGTAGACTCGGACAGGGGACCTACGAGCAGTACTTC.

This clonotype was seen a handful of times. The gene calls are TRBV5-1 and TRBJ2-3, with 8 bases lining up with TRBD1. Looked up from germline, CDR1 is SGHRS and CDR2 is YFSETQ. V gave up 3 bases and J gave up 5 bases; unmatched junction bases: 2. This CDR3 spans 13 amino acids. This CDR3 is CASSSGTGDTQYF. CDR3 DNA: TGCGCCAGCAGCTCCGGGACAGGAGATACGCAGTATTTT.

The V gene is TRBV29-1, the J gene TRBJ2-5, with unresolved D. Matching the DNA end better, TRBJ2-7 makes the J call doubtful. The CDR3 is 12 residues long. Germline V lookup: CDR1 SQVTM, CDR2 ANQGSEA. The CDR3 coding sequence is TGCAGCGTAGCGAGACCGGGTCGCGAGCAGTACTTC. Translated, it gives CSVARPGREQYF.

This clonotype was recorded a few times. The chain links TRBV29-1 to TRBJ2-1; the D is unclear. CDR3 length: 10 residues. In germline, CDR1 is SQVTM, CDR2 ANQGSEA. V lost 2 bases and J 11 bases, leaving 7 bases between the germline ends. The CDR3 region is CSVERVQQFF. CDR3 nucleotides: TGCAGCGTTGAACGGGTGCAGCAGTTCTTC.

The chain uses TRBV3-1 and TRBJ1-2; 7 nucleotides agree with TRBD1. CDR3 length equals 19 residues. The germline V gene encodes CDR1 LGHDT and CDR2 YNNKEL (reference sequence). J lost 2 bases, V lost 4 bases, and 19 bases had no gene match. In nucleotides, the CDR3 is TGTGCCAGCAGCCTCAGATACTCCCCCAAATCGACAGGGAACTATGGCTACACCTTC. It encodes CASSLRYSPKSTGNYGYTF.

With respect to this clonotype: One base away lies a much larger clone, so this may be a sequencing read error. This chain uses TRBV20-1 with TRBJ2-1; tentatively, D is TRBD2 (6 bases). CDR1 and CDR2 from the germline V gene are DFQATT and SNEGSKA (reference sequence). Trimming pared 1 base from V and 10 bases from J, leaving 17 bases between. This CDR3 region has 14 residues. CDR3 DNA sequence: TGCAGTGCTAGAGTTGGGAGGATTCCCTACGAGCAGTTCTTC. As protein: CSARVGRIPYEQFF.

This clonotype was found a few times. The genes are TRBV28 and TRBJ1-1, with 9 bases that match TRBD1. The CDR3 loop spans 17 amino acids. Looked up from germline, CDR1 is MDHEN and CDR2 is SYDVKM. With V trimmed by 1 base and J by 5 bases, 11 bases remained unmatched. CDR3 in amino acids: CASSLSQGALARTEAFF. Here the CDR3 DNA reads TGTGCCAGCAGTTTATCACAGGGGGCGTTAGCGCGAACTGAAGCTTTCTTT.

This chain uses TRBV6-6 with TRBJ1-3, with TRBD1 identical over 7 bases. The CDR3 loop spans 16 amino acids. V gave up 7 bases and J gave up 0 bases; unmatched junction bases: 9. Germline CDR1 reads MNHNY; CDR2 reads SVGAGI (reference sequence). Written as DNA, the CDR3 is TGTGCCAGCACCACGGACAGGCGACGCTCTGGAAACACCATATATTTT. It encodes CASTTDRRRSGNTIYF.

This clonotype has only a few counts. J is TRBJ1-1 and V is TRBV28; TRBD1 is a possible D gene (5 bases). V lost 4 bases, J lost 0 bases, and 9 bases lay in between. Germline values: CDR1 MDHEN, CDR2 SYDVKM. The CDR3 consists of 14 residues. The CDR3, as DNA: TGTGCCAGCAGTTGGGGGACCATGAACACTGAAGCTTTCTTT. It yields the protein CASSWGTMNTEAFF. Full variable domain (missing parts from reference TRBV28 and TRBJ1-1): DVKVTQSSRYLVKRTGEKVFLECVQDMDHENMFWYRQDPGLGLRLIYFSYDVKMKEKGDIPEGYSVSREKKERFSLILESASTNQTSMYLCASSWGTMNTEAFFGQGTRLTVV.

The chain uses TRBV12-3 or TRBV12-4 and TRBJ2-7; no definite D call. There are 14 residues in the CDR3. Trimming left V 5 bases short and J 4 bases short, with 15 bases between. CDR3: CASSGDWLKYEQYF. In nucleotides, the CDR3 is TGTGCCAGCAGTGGAGACTGGTTAAAATACGAGCAGTACTTC.

This clonotype was detected a few times. This chain connects TRBV20-1 to TRBJ2-5; D ambiguous. The V gene's germline CDR1 is DFQATT and CDR2 SNEGSKA (reference sequence). This CDR3 contains 15 residues. V lost 2 bases to trimming and J lost 2 bases, with 15 bases between them. CDR3 in DNA: TGCAGTGCTAGAAAGTCGCACTATACACAAGAGACCCAGTACTTC. It codes for CSARKSHYTQETQYF.

This clonotype was seen more than once but under ten times. The chain employs TRBV7-8 and TRBJ2-3; 12 bases are shared with TRBD2. The CDR3 totals 17 residues. V trimming: 1 base; J trimming: 3 bases; junction bases outside the gene matches: 5. Germline CDR1 reads SGHVS; CDR2 reads FQNEAQ. In DNA form, the CDR3 reads TGTGCCAGCAGCTTAGGGACTAGCGGGATTCGGACAGATACGCAGTATTTT. Translation gives CASSLGTSGIRTDTQYF.

The chain employs TRBV11-1 and TRBJ2-7; 7 positions match TRBD1. The V segment lost 1 base and the J segment 0 bases; nucleotides outside the gene matches: 6. Germline CDR1 and CDR2: SGHAT and FQDESV (reference sequence). This CDR3 has 16 residues. The CDR3 coding sequence is TGTGCCAGCAGCTTAGAGGGACAGATCAGCTCCTACGAGCAGTACTTC. Amino acid sequence: CASSLEGQISSYEQYF.

The J gene is TRBJ2-4, the V gene TRBV10-3, with D possibly being TRBD1 or TRBD2 (5 bases each). V was shortened by 4 bases and J by 8 bases, with 12 bases between the two germline ends. From germline, CDR1 is ENHRY and CDR2 SYGVKD. This CDR3 has 13 residues. The CDR3 here is CAISGGGRDIQYF. CDR3 bases: TGTGCCATCAGTGGTGGGGGTCGGGACATTCAGTACTTC.

The rearrangement uses TRBV20-1 and TRBJ2-1; D tentatively reads TRBD1 or TRBD2 (5 bases each). This CDR3 contains 13 residues. Trimming pared 6 bases from V and 7 bases from J, leaving 16 bases between. Germline CDR1 is DFQATT and CDR2 is SNEGSKA (reference sequence). CDR3 sequence (DNA): TGCAGTGCCCCATGGGACCTGGGAAATGAGCAGTTCTTC. Residues: CSAPWDLGNEQFF.

The genes are TRBV6-2 or TRBV6-3 and TRBJ2-7, with D maybe TRBD2 (5 bases). The CDR3 spans 15 residues. Trimming pared 8 bases from V and 0 bases from J, leaving 17 bases between. Germline CDR1 MNHEY, CDR2 SVGEGT. CDR3 coding DNA: TGTGCCAGCTCCTGGCGGGCTACCTCCTCCTACGAGCAGTACTTC. It encodes CASSWRATSSYEQYF.

The J gene is TRBJ2-1, the V gene TRBV5-5; 12 bases are a match to TRBD1. The closer fit of TRBJ2-7 to the DNA end suggests the J call may be wrong. The CDR3 sequence is 16 residues long. The V gene's germline CDR1 is SGHKS and CDR2 YYEKEE (reference sequence). The CDR3 DNA reads as TGTGCCAGCAGCCCTGGGACAGGGGGCTCCTACAATGAGCAGTACTTC. Translating it yields CASSPGTGGSYNEQYF.

This clonotype was observed a handful of times. This sequence joins TRBV20-1 and TRBJ1-2, with D unclear. The CDR3 has 12 amino acids. V lost 5 bases and J 2 bases, leaving 9 bases between the germline ends. Germline V lookup: CDR1 DFQATT, CDR2 SNEGSKA (reference sequence). CDR3 protein: CSAWTENYGYTF. CDR3 coding DNA: TGCAGTGCTTGGACCGAGAACTATGGCTACACCTTC.

This clonotype was detected only once. The CDR3 region has the DNA TGTGCCAGCAGTTGCCATAGGGCCCCAAGCTCTTTGAACACTGAAGCTTTCTTT. Its protein is CASSCHRAPSSLNTEAFF. The J gene is TRBJ1-1, the V gene TRBV6-5; D not resolved. The CDR3 is made up of 18 amino acids. CDR1 and CDR2 from the germline V gene are MNHEY and SVGAGI. V lost 4 bases and J lost 0, with 21 bases in between.

The chain carries TRBV27 and TRBJ1-2, with 8 bases matching TRBD1. The J segment lost 7 bases and the V segment lost 3 bases, leaving 1 base of the junction unmatched. Per germline, CDR1 MNHEY and CDR2 SMNVEV (reference sequence). This CDR3 has 12 residues. As DNA, the CDR3 is TGTGCCAGCAGTTTTACAGGGGGTGGCTACACCTTC. Protein sequence: CASSFTGGGYTF.

The chain carries TRBV28 and TRBJ2-3; 10 bases match TRBD2. The CDR3 is 15 residues long. The germline gives CDR1 MDHEN, CDR2 SYDVKM. V lost 7 bases to trimming and J lost 4 bases; unmatched junction nucleotides: 8. The CDR3 coding sequence is TGTGCCAGCAACCAAGCGGGGGGGGGCGCAGATACGCAGTATTTT. This codes for CASNQAGGGADTQYF.

V gene TRBV7-6 combines with J gene TRBJ1-1; the D gene is possibly TRBD1 (5 bases). The V gene's germline CDR1 is SGHVS and CDR2 FNYEAQ. The CDR3 is 15 amino acids. V lost 5 bases and J lost 5, with 18 bases in between. The CDR3 sequence: CASSLTGDFRTEAFF. The CDR3 region has the DNA TGTGCCAGCAGCCTCACCGGGGACTTTAGGACTGAAGCTTTCTTT. The full variable domain, rest sourced from reference TRBV7-6 and TRBJ1-1, is GAGVSQSPRYKVTKRGQDVALRCDPISGHVSLYWYRQALGQGPEFLTYFNYEAQQDKSGLPNDRFSAERPEGSISTLTIQRTEQRDSAMYRCASSLTGDFRTEAFFGQGTRLTVV.